This T cell receptor beta chain was recorded in a study of blood T cells in healthy people across ages. Next came a second PCR, run for about 6 to 11 cycles, which used a sample-barcoded 5' primer along with a J-beta primer mix. TCRdb independently ran MiXCR on the 5' RACE reads; one entry per CDR3 protein. This table has some 1,800,000 distinct CDR3 sequences, roughly 43% appearing once. Germline CDR1 is MNHEY and CDR2 is SVGAGI. V lost 6 bases, J lost 8 bases, and 7 bases stayed unmatched. This CDR3 contains 13 residues. This clonotype has only a few counts. Sequenced: blood. The sequence derives from a human donor in good health. This chain joins TRBV6-5 and TRBJ1-2; 9 bases are a match to TRBD1. CDR3 coding DNA: TGTGCCAGCAGCCAGGGACAGGGCGGGGGCTACACCTTC. Residues: CASSQGQGGGYTF.